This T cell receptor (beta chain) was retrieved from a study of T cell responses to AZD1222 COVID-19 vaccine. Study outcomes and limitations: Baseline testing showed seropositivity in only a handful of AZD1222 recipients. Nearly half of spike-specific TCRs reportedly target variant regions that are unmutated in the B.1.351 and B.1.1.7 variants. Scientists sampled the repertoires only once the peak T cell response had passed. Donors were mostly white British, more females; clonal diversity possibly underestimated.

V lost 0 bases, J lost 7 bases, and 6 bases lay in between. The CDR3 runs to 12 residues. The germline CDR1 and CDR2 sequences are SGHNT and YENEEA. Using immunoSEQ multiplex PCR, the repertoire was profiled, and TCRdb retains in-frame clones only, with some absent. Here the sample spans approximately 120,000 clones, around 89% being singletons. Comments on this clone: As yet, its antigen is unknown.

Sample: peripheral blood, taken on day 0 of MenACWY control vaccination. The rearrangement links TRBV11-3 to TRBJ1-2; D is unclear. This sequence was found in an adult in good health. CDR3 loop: CASSLEGRGYTF. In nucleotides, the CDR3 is TGTGCCAGCAGCTTAGAGGGTCGTGGCTACACCTTC.